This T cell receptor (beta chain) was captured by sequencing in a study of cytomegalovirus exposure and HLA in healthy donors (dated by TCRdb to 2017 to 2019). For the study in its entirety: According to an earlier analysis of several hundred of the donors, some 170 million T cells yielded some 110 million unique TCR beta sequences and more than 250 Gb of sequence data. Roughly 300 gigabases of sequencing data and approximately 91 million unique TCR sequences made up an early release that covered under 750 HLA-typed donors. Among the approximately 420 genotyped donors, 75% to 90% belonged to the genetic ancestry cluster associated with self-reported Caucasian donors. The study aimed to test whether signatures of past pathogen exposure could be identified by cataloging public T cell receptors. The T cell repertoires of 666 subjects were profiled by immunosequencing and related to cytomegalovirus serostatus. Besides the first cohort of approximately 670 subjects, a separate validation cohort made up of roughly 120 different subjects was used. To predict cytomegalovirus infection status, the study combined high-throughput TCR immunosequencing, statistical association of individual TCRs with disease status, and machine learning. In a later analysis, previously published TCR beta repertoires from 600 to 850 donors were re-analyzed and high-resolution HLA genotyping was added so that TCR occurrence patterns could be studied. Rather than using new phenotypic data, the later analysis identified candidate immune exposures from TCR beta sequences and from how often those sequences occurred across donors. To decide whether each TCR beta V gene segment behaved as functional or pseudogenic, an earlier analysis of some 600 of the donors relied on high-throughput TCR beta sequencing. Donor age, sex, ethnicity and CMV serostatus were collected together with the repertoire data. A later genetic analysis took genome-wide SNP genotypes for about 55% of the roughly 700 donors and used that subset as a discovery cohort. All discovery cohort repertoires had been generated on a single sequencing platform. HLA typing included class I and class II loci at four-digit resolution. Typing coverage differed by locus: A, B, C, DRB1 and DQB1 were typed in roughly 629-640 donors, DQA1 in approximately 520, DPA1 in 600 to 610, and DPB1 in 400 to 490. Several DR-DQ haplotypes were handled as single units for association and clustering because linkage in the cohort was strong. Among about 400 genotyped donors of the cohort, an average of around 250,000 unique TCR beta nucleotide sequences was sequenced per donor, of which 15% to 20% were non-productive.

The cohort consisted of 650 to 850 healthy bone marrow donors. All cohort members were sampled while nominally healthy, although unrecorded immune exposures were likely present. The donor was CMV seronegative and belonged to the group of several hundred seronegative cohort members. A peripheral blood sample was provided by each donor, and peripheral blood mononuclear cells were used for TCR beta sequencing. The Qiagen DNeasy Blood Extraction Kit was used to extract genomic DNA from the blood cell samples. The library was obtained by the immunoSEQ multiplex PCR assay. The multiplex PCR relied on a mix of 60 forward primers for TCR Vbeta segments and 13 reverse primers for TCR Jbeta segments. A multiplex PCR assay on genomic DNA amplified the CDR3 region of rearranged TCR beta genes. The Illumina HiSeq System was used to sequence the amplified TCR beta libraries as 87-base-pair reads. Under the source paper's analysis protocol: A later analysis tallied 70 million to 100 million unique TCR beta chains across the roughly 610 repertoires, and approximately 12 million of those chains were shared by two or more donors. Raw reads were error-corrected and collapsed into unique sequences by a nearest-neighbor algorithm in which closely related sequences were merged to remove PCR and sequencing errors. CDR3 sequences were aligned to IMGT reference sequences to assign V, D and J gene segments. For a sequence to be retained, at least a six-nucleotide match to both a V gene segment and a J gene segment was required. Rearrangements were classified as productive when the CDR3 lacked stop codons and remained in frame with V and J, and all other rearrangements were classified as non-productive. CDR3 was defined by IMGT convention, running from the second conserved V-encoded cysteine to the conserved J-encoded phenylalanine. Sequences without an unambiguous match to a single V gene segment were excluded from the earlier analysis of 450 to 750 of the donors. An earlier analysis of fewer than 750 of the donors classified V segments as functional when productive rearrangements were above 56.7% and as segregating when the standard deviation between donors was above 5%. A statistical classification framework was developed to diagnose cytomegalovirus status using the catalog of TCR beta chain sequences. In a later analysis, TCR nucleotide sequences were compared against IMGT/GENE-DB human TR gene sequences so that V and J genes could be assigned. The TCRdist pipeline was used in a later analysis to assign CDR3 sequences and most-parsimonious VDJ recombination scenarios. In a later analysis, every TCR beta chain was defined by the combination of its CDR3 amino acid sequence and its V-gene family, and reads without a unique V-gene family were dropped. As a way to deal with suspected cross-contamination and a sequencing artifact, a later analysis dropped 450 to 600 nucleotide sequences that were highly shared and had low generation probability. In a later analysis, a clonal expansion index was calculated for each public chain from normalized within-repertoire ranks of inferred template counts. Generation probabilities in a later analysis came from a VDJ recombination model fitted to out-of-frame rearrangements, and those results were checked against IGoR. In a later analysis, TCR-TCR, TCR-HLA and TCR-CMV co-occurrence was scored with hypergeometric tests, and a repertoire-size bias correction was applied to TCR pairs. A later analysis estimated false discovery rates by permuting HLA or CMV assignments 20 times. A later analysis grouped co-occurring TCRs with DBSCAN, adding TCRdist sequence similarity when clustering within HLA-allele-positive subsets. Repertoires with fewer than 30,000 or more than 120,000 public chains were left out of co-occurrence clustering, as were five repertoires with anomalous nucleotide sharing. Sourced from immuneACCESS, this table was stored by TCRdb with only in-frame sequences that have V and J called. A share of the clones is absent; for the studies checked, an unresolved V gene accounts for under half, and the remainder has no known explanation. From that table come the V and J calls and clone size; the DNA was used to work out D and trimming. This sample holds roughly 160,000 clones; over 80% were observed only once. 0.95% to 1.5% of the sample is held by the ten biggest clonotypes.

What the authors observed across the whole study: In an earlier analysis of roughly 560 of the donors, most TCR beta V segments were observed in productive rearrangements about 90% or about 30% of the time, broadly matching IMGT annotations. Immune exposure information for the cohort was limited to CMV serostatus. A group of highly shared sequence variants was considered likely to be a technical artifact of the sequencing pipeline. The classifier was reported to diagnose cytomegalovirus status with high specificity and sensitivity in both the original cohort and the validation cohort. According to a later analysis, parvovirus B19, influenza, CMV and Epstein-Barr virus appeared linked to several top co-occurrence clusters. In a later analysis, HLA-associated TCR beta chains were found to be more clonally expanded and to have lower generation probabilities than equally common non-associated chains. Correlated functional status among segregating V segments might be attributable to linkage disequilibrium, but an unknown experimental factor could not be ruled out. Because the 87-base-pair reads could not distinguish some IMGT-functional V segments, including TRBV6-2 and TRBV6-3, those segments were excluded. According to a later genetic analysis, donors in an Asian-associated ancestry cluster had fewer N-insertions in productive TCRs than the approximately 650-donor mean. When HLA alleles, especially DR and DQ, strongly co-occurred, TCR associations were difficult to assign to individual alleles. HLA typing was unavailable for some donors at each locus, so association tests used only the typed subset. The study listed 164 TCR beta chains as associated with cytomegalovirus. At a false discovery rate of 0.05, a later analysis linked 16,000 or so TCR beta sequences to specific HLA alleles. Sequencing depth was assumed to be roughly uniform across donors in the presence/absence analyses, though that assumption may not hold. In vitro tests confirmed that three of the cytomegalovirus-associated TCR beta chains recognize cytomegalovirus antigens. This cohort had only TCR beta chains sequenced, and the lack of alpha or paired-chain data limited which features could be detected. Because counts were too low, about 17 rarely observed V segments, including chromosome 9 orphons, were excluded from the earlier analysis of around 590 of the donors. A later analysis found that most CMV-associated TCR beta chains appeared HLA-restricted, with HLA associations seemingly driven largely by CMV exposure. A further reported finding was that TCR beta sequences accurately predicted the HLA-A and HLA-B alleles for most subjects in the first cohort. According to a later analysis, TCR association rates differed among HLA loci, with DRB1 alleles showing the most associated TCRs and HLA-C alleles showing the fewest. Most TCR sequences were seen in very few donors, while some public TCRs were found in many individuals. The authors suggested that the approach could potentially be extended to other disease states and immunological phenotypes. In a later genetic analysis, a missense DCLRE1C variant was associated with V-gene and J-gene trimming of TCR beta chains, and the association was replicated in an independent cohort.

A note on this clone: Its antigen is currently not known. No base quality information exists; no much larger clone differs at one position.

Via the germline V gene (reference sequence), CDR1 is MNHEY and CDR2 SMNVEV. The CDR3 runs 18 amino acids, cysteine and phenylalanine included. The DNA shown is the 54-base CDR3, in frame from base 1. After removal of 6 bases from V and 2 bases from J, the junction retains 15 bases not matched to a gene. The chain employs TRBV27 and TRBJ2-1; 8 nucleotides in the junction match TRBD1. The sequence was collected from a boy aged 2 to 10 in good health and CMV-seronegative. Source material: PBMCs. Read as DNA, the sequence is TGTGCCAGCAGCCCACCCCTCTCGACAGGGGACCCCTACAATGAGCAGTTCTTC. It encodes CASSPPLSTGDPYNEQFF.